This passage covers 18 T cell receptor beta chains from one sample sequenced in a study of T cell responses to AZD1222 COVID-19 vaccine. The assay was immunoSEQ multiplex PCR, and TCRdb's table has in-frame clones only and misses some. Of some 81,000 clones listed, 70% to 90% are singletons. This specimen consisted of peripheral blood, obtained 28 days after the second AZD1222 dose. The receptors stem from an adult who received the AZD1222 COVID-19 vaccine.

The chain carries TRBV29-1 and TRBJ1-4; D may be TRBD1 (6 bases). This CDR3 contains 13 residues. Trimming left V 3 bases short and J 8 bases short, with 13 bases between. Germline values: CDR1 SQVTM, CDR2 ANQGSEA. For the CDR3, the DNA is TGCAGCGTTGAGCAGGGGCGGATCGAAAAACTGTTTTTT. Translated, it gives CSVEQGRIEKLFF.

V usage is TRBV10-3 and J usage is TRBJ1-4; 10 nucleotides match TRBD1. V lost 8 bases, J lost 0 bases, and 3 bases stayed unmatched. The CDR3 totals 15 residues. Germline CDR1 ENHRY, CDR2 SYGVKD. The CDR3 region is CAIGDRGSTNEKLFF. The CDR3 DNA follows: TGTGCCATCGGGGACAGGGGATCAACTAATGAAAAACTGTTTTTT.

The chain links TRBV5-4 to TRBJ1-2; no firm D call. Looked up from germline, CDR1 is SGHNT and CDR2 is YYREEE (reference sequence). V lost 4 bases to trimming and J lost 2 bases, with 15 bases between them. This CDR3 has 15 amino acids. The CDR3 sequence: CASSADVSGNYGYTF. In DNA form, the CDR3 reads TGTGCCAGCAGCGCGGACGTTTCGGGGAACTATGGCTACACCTTC.

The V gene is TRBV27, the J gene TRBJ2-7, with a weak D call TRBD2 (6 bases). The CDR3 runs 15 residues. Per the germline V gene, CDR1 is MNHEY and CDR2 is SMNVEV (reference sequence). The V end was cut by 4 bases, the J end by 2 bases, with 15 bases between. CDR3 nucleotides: TGTGCCAGCAGTTCCCTCGGGGGTGGGGCCTACGAGCAGTACTTC. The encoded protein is CASSSLGGGAYEQYF.

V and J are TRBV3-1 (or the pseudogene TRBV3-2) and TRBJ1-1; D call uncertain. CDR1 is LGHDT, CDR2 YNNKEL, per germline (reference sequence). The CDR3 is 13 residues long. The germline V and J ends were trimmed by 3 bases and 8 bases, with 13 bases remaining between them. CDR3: CASSQAPDREAFF. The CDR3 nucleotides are TGTGCCAGCAGCCAGGCTCCCGATCGGGAAGCTTTCTTT.

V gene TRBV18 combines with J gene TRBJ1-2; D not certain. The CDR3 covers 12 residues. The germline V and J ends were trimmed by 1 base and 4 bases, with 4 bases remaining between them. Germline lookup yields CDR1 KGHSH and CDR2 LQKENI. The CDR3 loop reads CASSPLGYGYTF. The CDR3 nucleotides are TGTGCCAGCTCACCACTTGGCTATGGCTACACCTTC.

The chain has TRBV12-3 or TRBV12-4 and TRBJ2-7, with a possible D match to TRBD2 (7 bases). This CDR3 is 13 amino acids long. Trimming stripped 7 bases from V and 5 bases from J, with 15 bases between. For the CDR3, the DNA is TGTGCCAGCAAGAGGGGGGGTGGTAACGAGCAGTACTTC. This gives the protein CASKRGGGNEQYF.

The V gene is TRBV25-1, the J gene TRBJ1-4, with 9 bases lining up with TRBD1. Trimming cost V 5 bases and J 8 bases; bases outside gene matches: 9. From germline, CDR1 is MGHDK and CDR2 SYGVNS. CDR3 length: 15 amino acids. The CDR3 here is CASSTTGGAWEKLFF. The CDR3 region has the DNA TGTGCCAGCAGTACAACAGGGGGCGCATGGGAAAAACTGTTTTTT.

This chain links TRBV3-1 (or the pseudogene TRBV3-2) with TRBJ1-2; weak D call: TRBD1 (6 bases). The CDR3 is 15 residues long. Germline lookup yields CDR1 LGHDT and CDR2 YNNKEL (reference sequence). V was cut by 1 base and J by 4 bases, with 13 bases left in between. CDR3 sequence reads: CASSQVGGAGYGYTF. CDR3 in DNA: TGTGCCAGCAGCCAAGTCGGGGGGGCTGGCTATGGCTACACCTTC.

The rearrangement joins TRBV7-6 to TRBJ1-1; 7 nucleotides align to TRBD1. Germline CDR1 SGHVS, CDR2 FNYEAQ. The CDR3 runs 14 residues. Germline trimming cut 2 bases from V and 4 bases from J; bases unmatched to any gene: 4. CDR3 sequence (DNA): TGTGCCAGCAGCTTACAGGGGGTGAGCACTGAAGCTTTCTTT. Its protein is CASSLQGVSTEAFF.

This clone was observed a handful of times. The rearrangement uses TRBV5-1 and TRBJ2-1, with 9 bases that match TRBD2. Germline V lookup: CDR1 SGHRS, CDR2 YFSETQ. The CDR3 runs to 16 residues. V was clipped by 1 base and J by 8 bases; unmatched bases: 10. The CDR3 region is CASSLRVGGGADEQFF. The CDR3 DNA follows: TGCGCCAGCAGCTTGCGGGTAGGCGGGGGGGCGGATGAGCAGTTCTTC. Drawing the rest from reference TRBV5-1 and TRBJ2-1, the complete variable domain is KAGVTQTPRYLIKTRGQQVTLSCSPISGHRSVSWYQQTPGQGLQFLFEYFSETQRNKGNFPGRFSGRQFSNSRSEMNVSTLELGDSALYLCASSLRVGGGADEQFFGPGTRLTVL.

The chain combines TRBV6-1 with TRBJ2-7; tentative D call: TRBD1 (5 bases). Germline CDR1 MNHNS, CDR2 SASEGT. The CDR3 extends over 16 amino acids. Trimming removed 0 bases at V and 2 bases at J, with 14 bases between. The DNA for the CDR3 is TGTGCCAGCAGTGAAGCCCTTGGAGACAGCCCCTACGAGCAGTACTTC. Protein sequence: CASSEALGDSPYEQYF.

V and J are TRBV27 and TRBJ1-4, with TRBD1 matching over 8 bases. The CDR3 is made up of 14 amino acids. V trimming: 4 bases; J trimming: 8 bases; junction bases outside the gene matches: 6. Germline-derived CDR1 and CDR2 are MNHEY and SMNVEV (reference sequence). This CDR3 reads CASSSGQGREKLFF. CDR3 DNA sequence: TGTGCCAGCAGTTCCGGACAGGGAAGGGAAAAACTGTTTTTT.

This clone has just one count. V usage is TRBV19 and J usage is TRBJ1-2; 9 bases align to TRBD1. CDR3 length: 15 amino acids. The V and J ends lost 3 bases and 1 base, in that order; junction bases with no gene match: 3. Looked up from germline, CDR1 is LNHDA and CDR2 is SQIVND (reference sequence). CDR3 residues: CASSMGQGYNYGYTF. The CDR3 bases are TGTGCCAGTAGTATGGGACAGGGATATAACTATGGCTACACCTTC.

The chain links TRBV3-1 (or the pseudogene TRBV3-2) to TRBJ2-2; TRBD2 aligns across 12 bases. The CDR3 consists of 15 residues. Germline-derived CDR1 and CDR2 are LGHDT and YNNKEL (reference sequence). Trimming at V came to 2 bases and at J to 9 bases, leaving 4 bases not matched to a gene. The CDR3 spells CASSQLAGGPRELFF. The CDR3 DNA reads TGTGCCAGCAGCCAACTAGCGGGAGGGCCGAGGGAGCTGTTTTTT.

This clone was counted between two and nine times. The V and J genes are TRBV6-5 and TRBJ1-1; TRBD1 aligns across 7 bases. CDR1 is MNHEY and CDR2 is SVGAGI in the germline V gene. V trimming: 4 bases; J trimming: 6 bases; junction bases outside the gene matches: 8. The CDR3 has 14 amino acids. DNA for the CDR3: TGTGCCAGCAGTTCCGTAGACAGGGAGGCTGAAGCTTTCTTT. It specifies CASSSVDREAEAFF.

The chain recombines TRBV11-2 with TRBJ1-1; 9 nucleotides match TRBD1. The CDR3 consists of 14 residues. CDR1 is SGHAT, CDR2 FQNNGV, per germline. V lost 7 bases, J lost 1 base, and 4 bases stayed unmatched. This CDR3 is CASTKGQGNTEAFF. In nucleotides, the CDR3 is TGTGCCAGCACCAAGGGACAGGGGAACACTGAAGCTTTCTTT.

The CDR3 region is CATSDSTPRAGTGRTEAFF. The CDR3 DNA sequence: TGTGCCACCAGTGATTCTACGCCCCGCGCCGGGACAGGGAGAACGGAAGCTTTCTTT. The chain carries TRBV24-1 and TRBJ1-1; 9 nucleotides agree with TRBD1. J was trimmed by 8 bases and V by 2 bases; bases with no gene match: 20. The CDR3 spans 19 residues. Per germline, CDR1 KGHDR and CDR2 SFDVKD.